The clone carrying this T cell receptor beta chain has more than one count but fewer than ten. Its specificity is unknown. The data derive from a study of T cells in Graves' hyperthyroidism and ophthalmopathy. Study conclusions and caveats: Most expanded thyroid clonotypes above 0.001 also appeared in blood.

Hyperthyroidism of Graves' type that showed no ophthalmopathy progression within 18 months was stable. Patients between 18 and 65 years old had hyperthyroidism, newly diagnosed and lasting under 2 months. Clinical symptoms, serum thyroxine, TRAb, thyroid ultrasound and orbital computed tomography established diagnosis. Germline CDR1 and CDR2: DFQATT and SNEGSKA (reference sequence). The CDR3 runs 12 residues. Trimming shortened V by 4 bases and J by 11 bases, and 15 bases separated the two germline ends. It was RNA transcripts that yielded the amplified TCR beta CDR3 regions. HTBI primers were employed in a first-round RT-PCR of the TCR CDR3. TCRdb reprocessed the multiplex PCR reads with MiXCR, giving one entry per CDR3 protein. This repertoire shows about 98,000 distinct CDR3 sequences, about 37% found once; its top ten account for about 10%.

Sequencing used peripheral blood or thyroid tissue (not recorded which). This TCR was sampled from a woman aged 25-40 years with Graves' hyperthyroidism. V is TRBV20-1 and J is TRBJ1-5; D gene unclear. Written as DNA, the CDR3 is TGCAGTGCTATTGGCGGAAAAGAGACCCAGCATTTT. This translates into CSAIGGKETQHF.